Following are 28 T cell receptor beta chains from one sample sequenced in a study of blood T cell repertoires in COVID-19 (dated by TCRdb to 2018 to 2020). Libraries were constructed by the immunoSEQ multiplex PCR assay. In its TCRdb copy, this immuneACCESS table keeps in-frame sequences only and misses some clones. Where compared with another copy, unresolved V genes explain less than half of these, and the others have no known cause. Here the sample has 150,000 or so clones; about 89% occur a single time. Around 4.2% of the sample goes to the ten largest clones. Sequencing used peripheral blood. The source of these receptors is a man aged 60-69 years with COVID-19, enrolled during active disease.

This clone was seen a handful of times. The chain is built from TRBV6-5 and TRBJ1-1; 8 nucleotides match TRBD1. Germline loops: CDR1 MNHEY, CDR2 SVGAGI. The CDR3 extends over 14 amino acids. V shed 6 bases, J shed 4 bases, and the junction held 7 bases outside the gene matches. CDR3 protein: CASSFGQGGTEAFF. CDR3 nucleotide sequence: TGTGCCAGCAGCTTTGGACAGGGTGGCACTGAAGCTTTCTTT.

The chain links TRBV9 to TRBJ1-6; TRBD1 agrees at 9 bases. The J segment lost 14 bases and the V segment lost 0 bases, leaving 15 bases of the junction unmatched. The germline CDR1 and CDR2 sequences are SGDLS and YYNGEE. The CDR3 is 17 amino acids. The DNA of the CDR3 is TGTGCCAGCAGCGTAGCGGACAGGGGCCCAGCGGGAGGAACCCTCCACTTT. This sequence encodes CASSVADRGPAGGTLHF.

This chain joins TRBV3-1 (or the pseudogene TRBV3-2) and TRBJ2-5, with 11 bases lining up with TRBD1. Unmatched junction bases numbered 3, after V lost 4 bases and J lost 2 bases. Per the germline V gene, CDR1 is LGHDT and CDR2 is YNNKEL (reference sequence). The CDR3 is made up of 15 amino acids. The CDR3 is CASSPGTGGQETQYF. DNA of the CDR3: TGTGCCAGCAGCCCCGGGACAGGGGGACAAGAGACCCAGTACTTC.

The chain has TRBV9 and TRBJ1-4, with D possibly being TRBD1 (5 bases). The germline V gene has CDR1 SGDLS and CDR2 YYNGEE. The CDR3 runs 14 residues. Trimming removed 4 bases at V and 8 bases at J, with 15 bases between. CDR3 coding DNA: TGTGCCAGCAGCACGGGTAGGGGAGGGGAAAAACTGTTTTTT. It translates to CASSTGRGGEKLFF.

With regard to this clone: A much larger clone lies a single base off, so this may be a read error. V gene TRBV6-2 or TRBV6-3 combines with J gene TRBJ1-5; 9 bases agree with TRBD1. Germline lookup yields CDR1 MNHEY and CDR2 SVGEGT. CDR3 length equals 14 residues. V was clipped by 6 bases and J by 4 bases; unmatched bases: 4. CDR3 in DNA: TGTGCCAGCAGCCGGACAGGGGTAAATCAGCCCCAGCATTTT. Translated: CASSRTGVNQPQHF.

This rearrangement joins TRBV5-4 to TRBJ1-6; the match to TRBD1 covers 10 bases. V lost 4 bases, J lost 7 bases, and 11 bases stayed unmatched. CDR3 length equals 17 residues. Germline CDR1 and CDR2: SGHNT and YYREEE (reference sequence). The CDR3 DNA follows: TGTGCCAGCAGCCTCGCCCGGGACAGGGGAAGGAATTCACCCCTCCACTTT. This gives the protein CASSLARDRGRNSPLHF.

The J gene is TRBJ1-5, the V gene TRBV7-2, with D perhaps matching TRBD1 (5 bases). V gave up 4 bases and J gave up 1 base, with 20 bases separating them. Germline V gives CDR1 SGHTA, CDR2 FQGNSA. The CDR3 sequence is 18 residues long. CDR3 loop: CASSSYRWGRTSNQPQHF. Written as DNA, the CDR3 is TGTGCCAGCAGCTCATACAGGTGGGGGAGGACGAGCAATCAGCCCCAGCATTTT.

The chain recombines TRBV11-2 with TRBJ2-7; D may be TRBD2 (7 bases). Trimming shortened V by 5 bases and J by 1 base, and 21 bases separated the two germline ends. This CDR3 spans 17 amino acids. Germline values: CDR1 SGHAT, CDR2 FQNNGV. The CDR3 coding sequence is TGTGCCAGCAGCCCAATGTGGGGGGGGGCGAGGTCCTACGAGCAGTACTTC. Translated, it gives CASSPMWGGARSYEQYF.

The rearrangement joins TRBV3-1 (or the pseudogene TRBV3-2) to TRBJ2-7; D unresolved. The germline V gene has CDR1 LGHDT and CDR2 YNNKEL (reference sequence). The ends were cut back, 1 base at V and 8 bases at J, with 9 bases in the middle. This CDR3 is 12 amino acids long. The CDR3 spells CASSQGRNQQYF. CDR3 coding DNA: TGTGCCAGCAGCCAAGGGCGGAACCAGCAGTACTTC.

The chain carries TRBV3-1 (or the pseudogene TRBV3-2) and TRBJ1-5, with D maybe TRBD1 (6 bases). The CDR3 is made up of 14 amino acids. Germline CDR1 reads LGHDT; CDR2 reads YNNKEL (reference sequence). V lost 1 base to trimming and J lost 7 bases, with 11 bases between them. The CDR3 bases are TGTGCCAGCAGCCAAGCTTCAGGGGAACAGCCCCAGCATTTT. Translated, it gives CASSQASGEQPQHF.

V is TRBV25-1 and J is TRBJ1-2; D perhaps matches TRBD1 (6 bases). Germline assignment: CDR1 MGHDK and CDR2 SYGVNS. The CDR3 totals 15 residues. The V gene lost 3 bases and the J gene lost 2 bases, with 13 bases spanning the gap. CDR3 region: CASSDGGAGNYGYTF. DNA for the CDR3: TGTGCCAGCAGTGATGGGGGGGCGGGGAACTATGGCTACACCTTC.

CDR3 DNA sequence: TGTGCCAGCAGTGCGACAGGGGGCGGAAGGGTAGCTTTCTTT. Amino acid sequence: CASSATGGGRVAFF. The genes are TRBV28 and TRBJ1-1; 10 bases agree with TRBD1. Germline CDR1 reads MDHEN; CDR2 reads SYDVKM. The length of the CDR3 is 14 residues. V lost 5 bases, J lost 10 bases, and 10 bases stayed unmatched.

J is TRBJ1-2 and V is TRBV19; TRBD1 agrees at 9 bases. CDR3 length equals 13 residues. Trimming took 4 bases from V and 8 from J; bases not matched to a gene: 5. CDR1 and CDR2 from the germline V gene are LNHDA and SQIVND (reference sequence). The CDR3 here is CASSTEDRGGYTF. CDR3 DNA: TGTGCCAGTAGTACGGAGGACAGGGGAGGCTACACCTTC.

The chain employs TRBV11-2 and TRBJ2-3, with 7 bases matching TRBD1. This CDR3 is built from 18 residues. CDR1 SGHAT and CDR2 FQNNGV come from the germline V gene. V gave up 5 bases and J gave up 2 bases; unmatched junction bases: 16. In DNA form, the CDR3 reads TGTGCCAGCAGCAAACGGACAGGCCAATTCCCCACCACAGATACGCAGTATTTT. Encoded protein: CASSKRTGQFPTTDTQYF.

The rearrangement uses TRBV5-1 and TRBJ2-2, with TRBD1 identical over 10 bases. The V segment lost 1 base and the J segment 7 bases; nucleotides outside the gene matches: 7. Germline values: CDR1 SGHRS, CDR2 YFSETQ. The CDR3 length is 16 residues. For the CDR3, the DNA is TGCGCCAGCAGCTTGCTATGGGACAGGGGAGACGGGGAGCTGTTTTTT. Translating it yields CASSLLWDRGDGELFF.

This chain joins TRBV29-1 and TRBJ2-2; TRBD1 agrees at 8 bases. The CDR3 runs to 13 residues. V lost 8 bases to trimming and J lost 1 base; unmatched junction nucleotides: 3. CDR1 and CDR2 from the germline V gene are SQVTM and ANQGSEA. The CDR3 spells CSIDRGNTGELFF. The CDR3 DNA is TGCAGCATCGACAGGGGGAACACCGGGGAGCTGTTTTTT.

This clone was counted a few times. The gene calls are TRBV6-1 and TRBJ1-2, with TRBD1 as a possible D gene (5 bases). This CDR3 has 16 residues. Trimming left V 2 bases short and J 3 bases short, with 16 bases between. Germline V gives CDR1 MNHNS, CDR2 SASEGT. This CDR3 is CASSEIGRAVDYGYTF. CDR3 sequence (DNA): TGTGCCAGCAGTGAAATTGGCAGGGCCGTAGACTATGGCTACACCTTC.

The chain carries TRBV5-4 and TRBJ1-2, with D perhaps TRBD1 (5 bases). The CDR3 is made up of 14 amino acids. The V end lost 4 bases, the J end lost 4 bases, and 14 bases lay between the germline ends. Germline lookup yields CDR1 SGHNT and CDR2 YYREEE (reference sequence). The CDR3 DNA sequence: TGTGCCAGCAGCGGGGCCGAATCCTTCTATGGCTACACCTTC. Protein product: CASSGAESFYGYTF.

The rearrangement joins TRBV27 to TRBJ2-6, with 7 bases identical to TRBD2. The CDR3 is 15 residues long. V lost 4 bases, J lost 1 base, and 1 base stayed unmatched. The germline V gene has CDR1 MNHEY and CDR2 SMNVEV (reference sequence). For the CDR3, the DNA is TGTGCCAGCAGTTGGGGGGGATCTGGGGCCAACGTCCTGACTTTC. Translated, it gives CASSWGGSGANVLTF.

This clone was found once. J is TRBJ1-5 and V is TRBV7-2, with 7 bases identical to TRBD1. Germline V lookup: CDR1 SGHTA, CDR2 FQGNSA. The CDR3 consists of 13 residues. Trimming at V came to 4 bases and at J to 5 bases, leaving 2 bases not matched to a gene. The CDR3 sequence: CASSWDSYQPQHF. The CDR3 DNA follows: TGTGCCAGCAGCTGGGACAGCTATCAGCCCCAGCATTTT.

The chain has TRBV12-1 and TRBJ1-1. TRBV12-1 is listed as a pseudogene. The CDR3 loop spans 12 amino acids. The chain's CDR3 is CASSCSDTEAFF. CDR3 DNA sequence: TGTGCCAGCAGCTGTAGTGACACTGAAGCTTTCTTT.

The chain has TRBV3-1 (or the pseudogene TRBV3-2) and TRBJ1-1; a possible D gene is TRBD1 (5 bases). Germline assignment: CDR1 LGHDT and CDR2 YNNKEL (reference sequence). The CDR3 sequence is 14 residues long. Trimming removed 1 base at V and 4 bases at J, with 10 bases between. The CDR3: CASSQGGSRTEAFF. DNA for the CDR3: TGTGCCAGCAGCCAAGGGGGCAGTCGCACTGAAGCTTTCTTT.

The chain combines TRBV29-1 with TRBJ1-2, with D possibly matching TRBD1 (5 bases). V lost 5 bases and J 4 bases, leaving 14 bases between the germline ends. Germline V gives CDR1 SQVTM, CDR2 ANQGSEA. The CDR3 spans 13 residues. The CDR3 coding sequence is TGCAGCGTTAAACACAGGTCCTCCTATGGCTACACCTTC. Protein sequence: CSVKHRSSYGYTF.

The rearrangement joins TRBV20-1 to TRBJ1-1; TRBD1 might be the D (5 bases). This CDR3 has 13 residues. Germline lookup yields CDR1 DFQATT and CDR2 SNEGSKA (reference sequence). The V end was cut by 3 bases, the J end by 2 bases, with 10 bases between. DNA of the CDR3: TGCAGTGCTAGTCAGGGCTATAACACTGAAGCTTTCTTT. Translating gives CSASQGYNTEAFF.

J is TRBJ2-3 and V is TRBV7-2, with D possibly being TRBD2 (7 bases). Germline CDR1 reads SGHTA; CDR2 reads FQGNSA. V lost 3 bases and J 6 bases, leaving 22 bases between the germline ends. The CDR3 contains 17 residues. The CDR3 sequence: CASSFTPSGGPGDTQYF. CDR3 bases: TGTGCCAGCAGCTTCACCCCCTCCGGGGGGCCAGGGGATACGCAGTATTTT.

The DNA of the CDR3 is TGCAGCGTTGAAGGGGGACAGGGCTCCTATGGCTACACCTTC. It translates to CSVEGGQGSYGYTF. The rearrangement links TRBV29-1 to TRBJ1-2; TRBD1 matches at 9 bases. The CDR3 is 14 residues long. Per germline, CDR1 SQVTM and CDR2 ANQGSEA. Trimming took 1 base from V and 4 from J; bases not matched to a gene: 4.

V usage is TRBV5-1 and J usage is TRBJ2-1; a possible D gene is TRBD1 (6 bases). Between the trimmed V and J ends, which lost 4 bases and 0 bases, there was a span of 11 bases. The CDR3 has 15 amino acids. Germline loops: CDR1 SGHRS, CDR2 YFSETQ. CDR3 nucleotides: TGCGCCAGCAGCGTATCAGGGGTCTCCTACAATGAGCAGTTCTTC. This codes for CASSVSGVSYNEQFF.

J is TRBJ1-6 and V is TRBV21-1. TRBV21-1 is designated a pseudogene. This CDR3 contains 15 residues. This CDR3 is CASRFRWGGDSPLHF. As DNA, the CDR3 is TGTGCCAGCAGATTCCGCTGGGGGGGGGATTCACCCCTCCACTTT.